This TCR beta chain stems from a study of vaccination and CD4 T cells after COVID-19. Study details: Ranging from 14 to 241, the interval between dose two and post-vaccine sampling had a median of roughly 73 days.

The V segment lost 1 base and the J segment 4 bases; nucleotides outside the gene matches: 10. CDR1 is DFQATT, CDR2 SNEGSKA, per germline (reference sequence). The CDR3 spans 15 residues. Treatment meaning: roughly 10-day PBMC culture with coronavirus spike peptide pools or control peptides (ViraFEST assay). Note on this clonotype: Antigen: not known.

Once obtained from cultured CD4+ T cells, the DNA was sequenced using the Oncomine TCR Beta short-read assay. TCRdb analysed the PCR reads with MiXCR anew, one entry per CDR3 protein. The table has 10,000 or so distinct CDR3 sequences, approximately 70% seen once. The TCR sequence derives from a human donor who had recovered from COVID-19. The source material was CD4+ T cells from blood, cultured in vitro. The J gene is TRBJ2-7, the V gene TRBV20-1; 7 nucleotides align to TRBD2. As DNA, the CDR3 is TGCAGTGCTAGAGTCGGACTAGTTACTTCGTACGAGCAGTACTTC. This gives the protein CSARVGLVTSYEQYF.